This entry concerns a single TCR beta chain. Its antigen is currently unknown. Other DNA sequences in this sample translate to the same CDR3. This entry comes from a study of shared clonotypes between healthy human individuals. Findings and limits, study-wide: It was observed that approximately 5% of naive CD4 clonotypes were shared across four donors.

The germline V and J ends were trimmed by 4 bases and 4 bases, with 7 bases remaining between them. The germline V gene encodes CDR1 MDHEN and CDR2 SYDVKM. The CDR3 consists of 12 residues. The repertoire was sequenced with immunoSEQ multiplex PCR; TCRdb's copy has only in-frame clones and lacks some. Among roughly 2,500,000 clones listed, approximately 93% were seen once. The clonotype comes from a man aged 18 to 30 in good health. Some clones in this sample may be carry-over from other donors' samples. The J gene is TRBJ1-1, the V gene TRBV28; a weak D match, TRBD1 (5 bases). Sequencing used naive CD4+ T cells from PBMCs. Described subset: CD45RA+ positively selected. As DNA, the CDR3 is TGTGCCAGCAGTTCCGGGGGCACTGAAGCTTTCTTT. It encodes CASSSGGTEAFF.